These T cell receptor beta chains were read from a single sample in a study of shared clonotypes between healthy human individuals. The table came from immunoSEQ multiplex PCR; TCRdb's copy has only in-frame clones and leaves some out. The top ten clones hold 0.35% to 0.5% of a sample with 2 million to 2.5 million clones, over 90% of them seen once. Sequencing used naive CD4+ T cells from PBMCs. The source of these receptors is a man between 18 and 35 years old in good health. Some clones in this sample may be carry-over from other donors' samples. Each CDR3 is given with its conserved first and last residue. The order of the fields is clone size, V gene, CDR3 length, J gene, D gene, CDR3 DNA, CDR3 protein. A D gene is named only where the DNA matches it firmly. Clone size is shown for a subset of rows, as once, few, many or a class of expanded clone.

-	TRBV19	11	TRBJ1-1	-	TGTGCCAGTAATTGGAACACTGAAGCTTTCTTT	CASNWNTEAFF
-	TRBV6-1	15	TRBJ1-5	TRBD1	TGTGCCAGCAGCTATACAGGGGAGGGAAATCAGCCCCAGCATTTT	CASSYTGEGNQPQHF
-	TRBV5-5	16	TRBJ1-2	-	TGTGCCAGCAGCTTACGAGGGCAGGGGCAACCCTTAGGCTACACCTTC	CASSLRGQGQPLGYTF
-	TRBV5-4	17	TRBJ2-2	TRBD2	TGTGCCAGCAGCTTCCGACTAGCGGGAATTAACACCGGGGAGCTGTTTTTT	CASSFRLAGINTGELFF
-	TRBV28	16	TRBJ2-7	TRBD2	TGTGCCAGCAGTCCCCGGACTAGCGGGAGGGTTTACGAGCAGTACTTC	CASSPRTSGRVYEQYF
-	TRBV12-5	16	TRBJ2-5	-	TGTGCTAGTGGTTTGGGCCCCGACAGATACCAAGAGACCCAGTACTTC	CASGLGPDRYQETQYF
-	TRBV5-1	14	TRBJ1-4	TRBD1	TGCGCCAGCAGCTCGAGACAGGGAGATGAAAAACTGTTTTTT	CASSSRQGDEKLFF
-	TRBV29-1	12	TRBJ2-7	TRBD2	TGCAGCGTTGAAAGCGGGAGGTACGAGCAGTACTTC	CSVESGRYEQYF
few	TRBV29-1	14	TRBJ1-1	-	TGCAGCGTTTCGACAGGTCCGGGAACTACTGAAGCTTTCTTT	CSVSTGPGTTEAFF
-	TRBV6-6	14	TRBJ1-3	-	TGTGCCAGCACAACGTCGACAGATGGAAACACCATATATTTT	CASTTSTDGNTIYF
-	TRBV4-2	16	TRBJ1-2	-	TGTGCCAGCAGCCAAGACGGTCCAGGGGCTAACTATGGCTACACCTTC	CASSQDGPGANYGYTF
-	TRBV5-1	15	TRBJ2-7	TRBD2	TGCGCCAGCAGCCCCCCGACTAGCGCCGACTACGAGCAGTACTTC	CASSPPTSADYEQYF
-	TRBV19	12	TRBJ2-7	TRBD2	TGTGCCAGTAGTATCCACGGGGGGGAGCAGTACTTC	CASSIHGGEQYF
-	TRBV5-1	14	TRBJ1-3	-	TGCGCCAGCAGCTTGGCAGGGCGAGGAAACACCATATATTTT	CASSLAGRGNTIYF
-	TRBV28	13	TRBJ1-4	-	TGTGCCACTGGGAAGGGGATAGAGGAAAAACTGTTTTTT	CATGKGIEEKLFF
-	TRBV6-5	15	TRBJ2-1	TRBD2	TGTGCCAGCAGTTACCGGACTAGCGGGAGAGATGAGCAGTTCTTC	CASSYRTSGRDEQFF
-	TRBV6-5	16	TRBJ2-7	TRBD2	TGTGCCAGCAGTTACTCACAAACTAGCGGGGGTCTCGAGCAGTACTTC	CASSYSQTSGGLEQYF
-	TRBV18	19	TRBJ2-1	TRBD2	TGTGCCAGCTCACCATCCGGGACTAGCGGGAGGGCGGGGTACCATGAGCAGTTCTTC	CASSPSGTSGRAGYHEQFF
-	TRBV5-1	14	TRBJ2-1	-	TGCGCCAGCAGCTTGAGACCCCCGGAGGATGAGCAGTTCTTC	CASSLRPPEDEQFF
-	TRBV7-9	17	TRBJ2-6	-	TGTGCCAGCAGCATGGAAAACAGGGGAGGTGGGGCCAACGTCCTGACTTTC	CASSMENRGGGANVLTF
-	TRBV11-2	13	TRBJ2-7	-	TGTGCCAGCAGCCCCCACCCCGGGGGAGAGCAGTACTTC	CASSPHPGGEQYF
-	TRBV5-1	15	TRBJ2-1	TRBD2	TGCGCCAGCAGACTAGCGGGAGGGGTGAAGGATGAGCAGTTCTTC	CASRLAGGVKDEQFF
once	TRBV2	13	TRBJ1-2	-	TGTGCCAGCAGTGTTTTTGGGAGCGATGGCTACACCTTC	CASSVFGSDGYTF
-	TRBV5-1	14	TRBJ1-2	-	TGCGCCAGCAGTTCCAGCGACCAAGCTTACGGCTACACCTTC	CASSSSDQAYGYTF
-	TRBV5-4	13	TRBJ2-3	TRBD1	TGTGCCAGCAGCAAGGACAGGGCGGATACGCAGTATTTT	CASSKDRADTQYF
-	TRBV14	13	TRBJ1-2	TRBD1	TGTGCCAGCAGCGTTGACAGGGGATATGGCTACACCTTC	CASSVDRGYGYTF
once	TRBV18	15	TRBJ2-7	TRBD1	TGTGCCAGCTCATTTCGGACAGGGGGCACCTACGAGCAGTACTTC	CASSFRTGGTYEQYF
-	TRBV30	13	TRBJ1-2	-	TGTGCCTGGAGTCCATCCCAGGTGCATGGCTACACCTTC	CAWSPSQVHGYTF
-	TRBV18	19	TRBJ2-7	TRBD2	TGTGCCAGCTCACCACGGTCAGCTAGCGGGAGTTACGCTGGCTACGAGCAGTACTTC	CASSPRSASGSYAGYEQYF
few	TRBV7-6	14	TRBJ1-1	TRBD1	TGTGCCAGCAGCTCGGGACAGTTCAGCACTGAAGCTTTCTTT	CASSSGQFSTEAFF
-	TRBV29-1	13	TRBJ2-1	-	TGCAGCGCCGGACCTCCGATATACAATGAGCAGTTCTTC	CSAGPPIYNEQFF
-	TRBV5-4	16	TRBJ2-3	TRBD2	TGTGCCAGCAGCTTGGGGGCTAGCGGGAGTAGAGATACGCAGTATTTT	CASSLGASGSRDTQYF
-	TRBV28	16	TRBJ1-2	-	TGTGCCAGCAGTACTGTAGCGGCGGGGGGGGGCTATGGCTACACCTTC	CASSTVAAGGGYGYTF
-	TRBV5-1	13	TRBJ1-2	TRBD1	TGCGCCAGCAGCAAGGGACAGGGTGGCGGCTACACCTTC	CASSKGQGGGYTF
once	TRBV28	14	TRBJ2-5	-	TGTGCCAGCTCTGCCCCGGGCCTGGGGGAGACCCAGTACTTC	CASSAPGLGETQYF